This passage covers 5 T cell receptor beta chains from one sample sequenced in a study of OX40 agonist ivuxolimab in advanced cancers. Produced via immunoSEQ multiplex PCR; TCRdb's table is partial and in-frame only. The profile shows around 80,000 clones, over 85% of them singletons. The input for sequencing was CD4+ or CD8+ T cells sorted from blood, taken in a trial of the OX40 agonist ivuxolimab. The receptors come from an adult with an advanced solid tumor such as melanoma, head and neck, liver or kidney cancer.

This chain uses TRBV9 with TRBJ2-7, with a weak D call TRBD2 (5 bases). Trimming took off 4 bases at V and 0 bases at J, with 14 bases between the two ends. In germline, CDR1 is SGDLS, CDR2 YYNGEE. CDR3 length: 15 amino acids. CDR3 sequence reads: CASSPSGFPSYEQYF. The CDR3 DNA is TGTGCCAGCAGCCCGTCGGGGTTCCCCTCCTACGAGCAGTACTTC.

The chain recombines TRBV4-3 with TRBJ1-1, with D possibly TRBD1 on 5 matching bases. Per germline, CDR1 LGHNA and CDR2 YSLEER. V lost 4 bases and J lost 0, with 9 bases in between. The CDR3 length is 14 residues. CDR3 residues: CASSPGFMNTEAFF. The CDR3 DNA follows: TGCGCCAGCAGCCCAGGGTTTATGAACACTGAAGCTTTCTTT.

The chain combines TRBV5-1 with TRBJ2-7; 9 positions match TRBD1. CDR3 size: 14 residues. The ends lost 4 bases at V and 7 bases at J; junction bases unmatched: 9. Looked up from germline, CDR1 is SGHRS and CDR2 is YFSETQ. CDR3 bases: TGCGCCAGCAGCGCACCGGGACAGGGACAAGAGCAGTACTTC. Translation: CASSAPGQGQEQYF.

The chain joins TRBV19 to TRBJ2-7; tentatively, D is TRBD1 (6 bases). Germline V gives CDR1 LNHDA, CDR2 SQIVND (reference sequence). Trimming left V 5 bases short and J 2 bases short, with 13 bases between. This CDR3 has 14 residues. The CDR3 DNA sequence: TGTGCCAGTAGTTGGGGGCAGGGAACCTACGAGCAGTACTTC. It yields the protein CASSWGQGTYEQYF.

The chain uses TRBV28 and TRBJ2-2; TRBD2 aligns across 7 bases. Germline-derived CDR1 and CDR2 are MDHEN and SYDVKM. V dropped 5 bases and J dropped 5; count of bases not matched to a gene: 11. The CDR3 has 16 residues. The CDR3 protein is CASSPPGSGVTGELFF. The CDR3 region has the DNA TGTGCCAGCAGTCCCCCGGGAAGCGGGGTTACCGGGGAGCTGTTTTTT. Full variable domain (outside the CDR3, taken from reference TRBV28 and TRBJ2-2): DVKVTQSSRYLVKRTGEKVFLECVQDMDHENMFWYRQDPGLGLRLIYFSYDVKMKEKGDIPEGYSVSREKKERFSLILESASTNQTSMYLCASSPPGSGVTGELFFGEGSRLTVL.